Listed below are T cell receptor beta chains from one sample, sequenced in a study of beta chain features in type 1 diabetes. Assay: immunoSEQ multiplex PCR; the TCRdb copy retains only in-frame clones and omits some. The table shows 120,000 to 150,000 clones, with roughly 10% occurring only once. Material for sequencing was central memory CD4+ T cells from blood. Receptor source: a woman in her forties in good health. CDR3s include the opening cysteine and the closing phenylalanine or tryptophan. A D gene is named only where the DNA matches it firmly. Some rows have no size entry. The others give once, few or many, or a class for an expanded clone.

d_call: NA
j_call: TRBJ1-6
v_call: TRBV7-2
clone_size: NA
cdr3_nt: TGTGCCAGCAGCTTAGAACAGGGAAATTCACCCCTCCACTTT
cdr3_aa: CASSLEQGNSPLHF

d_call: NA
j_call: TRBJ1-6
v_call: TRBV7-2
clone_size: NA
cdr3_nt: TGTGCCAGCAGCTTTAACTCCTATAATTCACCCCTCCACTTT
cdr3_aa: CASSFNSYNSPLHF

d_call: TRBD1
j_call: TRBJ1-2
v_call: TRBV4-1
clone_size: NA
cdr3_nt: TGCGCCAGCAGCCAGCCTGGACAGGGATTTCACTATGGCTACACCTTC
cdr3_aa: CASSQPGQGFHYGYTF

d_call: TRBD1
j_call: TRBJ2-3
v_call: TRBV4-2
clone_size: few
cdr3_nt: TGTGCCAGCAGCCAAGACCGGACAGGGAGCACAGATACGCAGTATTTT
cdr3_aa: CASSQDRTGSTDTQYF

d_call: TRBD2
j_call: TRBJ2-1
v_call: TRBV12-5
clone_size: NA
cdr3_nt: TGTGCTAGTGGTTCAACCGGGCAGCGGGGGGCAGGGGGGATGTACAATGAGCAGTTCTTC
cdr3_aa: CASGSTGQRGAGGMYNEQFF

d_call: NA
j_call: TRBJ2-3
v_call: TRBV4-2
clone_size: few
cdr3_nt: TGTGCCAGCAGCACCCCAGGGGCACCCACAGATACGCAGTATTTT
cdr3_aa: CASSTPGAPTDTQYF

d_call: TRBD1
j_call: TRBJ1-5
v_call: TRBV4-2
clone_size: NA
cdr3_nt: TGTGCCAGCAGCCAAGAACAGGGGGCCCGGAGCAATCAGCCCCAGCATTTT
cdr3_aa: CASSQEQGARSNQPQHF

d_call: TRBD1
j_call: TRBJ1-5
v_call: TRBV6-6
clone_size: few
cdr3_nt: TGTGCCAGCCACCATGAGCCTCGACAGGGGGATCAGCCCCAGCATTTT
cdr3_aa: CASHHEPRQGDQPQHF

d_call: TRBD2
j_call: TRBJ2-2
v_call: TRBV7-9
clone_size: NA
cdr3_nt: TGTGCCAGCAGCTTCACAGCGGGGTCCGGGGAGCTGTTTTTT
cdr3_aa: CASSFTAGSGELFF

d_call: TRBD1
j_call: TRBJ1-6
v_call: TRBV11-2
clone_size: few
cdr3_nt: TGTGCCAGCAGCTTAGTGGCAGGGGGGAATTCACCCCTCCACTTT
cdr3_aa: CASSLVAGGNSPLHF

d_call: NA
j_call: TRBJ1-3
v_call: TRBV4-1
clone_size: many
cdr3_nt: TGCGCCAGCAGCCTCGGGGGAAGGGGTCGGGACTCTGGAAACACCATATATTTT
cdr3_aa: CASSLGGRGRDSGNTIYF

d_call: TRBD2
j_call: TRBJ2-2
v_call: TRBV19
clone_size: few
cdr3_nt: TGTGCCAGTAGAGGCGGGGGGGCCGACACCGGGGAGCTGTTTTTT
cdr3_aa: CASRGGGADTGELFF

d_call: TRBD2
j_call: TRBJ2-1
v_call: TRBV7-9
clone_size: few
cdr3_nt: TGTGCCAGCAGCTTATTATCCTTCGGGGGGGCCAGTAATGAGCAGTTCTTC
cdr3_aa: CASSLLSFGGASNEQFF

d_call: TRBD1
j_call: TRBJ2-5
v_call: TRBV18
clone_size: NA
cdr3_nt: TGTGCCAGCTCACGGGACAGGGAGACCCAGTACTTC
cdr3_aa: CASSRDRETQYF

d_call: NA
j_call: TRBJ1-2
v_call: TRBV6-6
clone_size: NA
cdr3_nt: TGTGCCAGCAGTTATAGGGAGGGGCTATATGGCTACACCTTC
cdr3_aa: CASSYREGLYGYTF

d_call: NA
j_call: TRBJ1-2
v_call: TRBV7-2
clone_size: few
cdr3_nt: TGTGCCAGCAGCTCGTCTCGGACAGATCTCTATGGCTACACCTTC
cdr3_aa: CASSSSRTDLYGYTF

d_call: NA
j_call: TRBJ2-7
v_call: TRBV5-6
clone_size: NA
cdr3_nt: TGTGCCAGCAGCTGGGGCCGCTCCTACGAGCAGTACTTC
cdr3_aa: CASSWGRSYEQYF

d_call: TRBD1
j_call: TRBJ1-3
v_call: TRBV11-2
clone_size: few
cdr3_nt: TGTGCCAGCCACTCCCAGGGGGCGAGGGGAACCATATATTTT
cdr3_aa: CASHSQGARGTIYF

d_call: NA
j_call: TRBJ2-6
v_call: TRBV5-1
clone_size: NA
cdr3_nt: TGCGCCAGCAGCTTACAGGGCCTTACGGGGGCCAACGTCCTGACTTTC
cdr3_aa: CASSLQGLTGANVLTF

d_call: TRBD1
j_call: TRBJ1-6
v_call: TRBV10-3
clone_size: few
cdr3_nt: TGTGCCAGCAGTTACAACAGGGGAAATTCACCCCTCCACTTT
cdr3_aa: CASSYNRGNSPLHF

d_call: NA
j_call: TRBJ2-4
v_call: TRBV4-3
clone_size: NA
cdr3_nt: TGCGCCAGCAGCCAAGTCAGCGGAATGGTGTCCGCCAAAAACATTCAGTACTTC
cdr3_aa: CASSQVSGMVSAKNIQYF

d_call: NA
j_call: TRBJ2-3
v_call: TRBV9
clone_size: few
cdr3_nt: TGTGCCAGCAGCGTAGCTTTCCTAGCCCCCACAGATACGCAGTATTTT
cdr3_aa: CASSVAFLAPTDTQYF